This T cell receptor beta chain was profiled in a study of blood T cell repertoires in COVID-19. For the study at large: The United States, Italy and Spain supplied acute and convalescent COVID-19 samples.

TCRdb keeps only in-frame clones here, not all; method: immunoSEQ multiplex PCR. The sample has some 240,000 clones; around 90% are singletons. Seattle-derived patients entered the study during active infection and were followed longitudinally. The CDR3 spans 16 residues. J was trimmed by 0 bases and V by 4 bases; bases with no gene match: 6. From germline, CDR1 is SGHTA and CDR2 FQGTGA. The V call is TRBV7-3, the J call TRBJ2-1; the match to TRBD1 covers 7 bases. The sequence was obtained from a woman aged 55-69 years with COVID-19, enrolled during active disease. The source material was peripheral blood. This CDR3 reads CASSSGQFRSYNEQFF. CDR3 coding DNA: TGTGCCAGCAGCTCGGGACAGTTTCGCTCCTACAATGAGCAGTTCTTC.